This entry describes one T cell receptor beta chain. Measured with immunoSEQ multiplex PCR; TCRdb has only the in-frame clones, and not every one. The profile shows 160,000 or so clones, roughly 90% of them singletons. Germline V gene lookup returns CDR1 SGHRS and CDR2 YFSETQ. The CDR3 covers 15 residues. The germline V and J ends were trimmed by 0 bases and 0 bases, with 6 bases remaining between them. This specimen belongs to a study of T cell responses to AZD1222 COVID-19 vaccine. The clonotype originates from an adult who received the AZD1222 COVID-19 vaccine. The chain recombines TRBV5-1 with TRBJ1-4; unclear D gene. The material sequenced was peripheral blood, taken 28 days after the second AZD1222 dose. CDR3 coding DNA: TGCGCCAGCAGCTTGGGGGGAACAACTAATGAAAAACTGTTTTTT. It encodes CASSLGGTTNEKLFF.